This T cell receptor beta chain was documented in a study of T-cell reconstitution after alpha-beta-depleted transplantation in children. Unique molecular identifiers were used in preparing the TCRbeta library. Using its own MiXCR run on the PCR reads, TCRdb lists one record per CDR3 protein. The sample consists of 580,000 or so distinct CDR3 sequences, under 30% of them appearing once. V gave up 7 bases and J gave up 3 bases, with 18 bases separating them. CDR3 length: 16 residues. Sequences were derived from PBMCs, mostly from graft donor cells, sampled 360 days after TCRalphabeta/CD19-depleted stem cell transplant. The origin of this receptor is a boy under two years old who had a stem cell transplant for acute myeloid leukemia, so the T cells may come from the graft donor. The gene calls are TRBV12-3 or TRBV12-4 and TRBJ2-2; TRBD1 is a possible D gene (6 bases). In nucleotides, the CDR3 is TGTGCCAGCACCCCTCCCCAGGGGCCCTACACCGGGGAGCTGTTTTTT. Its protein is CASTPPQGPYTGELFF.